This T cell receptor (beta chain) appears in the sequencing data of a study of blood T cells in healthy people across ages (dated by TCRdb to 2014 to 2015). Turning to the overall study: Template switching captured roughly one uniquely barcoded TCR beta cDNA molecule per two T cells in model experiments. To avoid experimental bias, donors of different ages were distributed randomly across sequencing lanes. The study measured age-related changes in TCR beta repertoire diversity using deep sequencing normalized with unique cDNA molecular identifiers. Donors were grouped into four age groups: young (average approximately 16 years), middle-aged (under 40), aged (around 60) and long-lived (just over 80). The study analyzed two additional independent replicas of 1 million unique cDNA reads from the same blood draw for two donors, one aged 18 to 30 and one aged 80 or older. The research as a whole found: Observed TCR beta diversity per million T cells fell roughly linearly with age, and a significant reduction was already apparent by age around 40. Compared with the aged group, the long-lived group had more naive CD4+ T cells, fewer expanded clones and increased TCR diversity, a pattern suggesting age selection. Conclusive comparison of naive and antigen-experienced compartments was prevented by the profiling of bulk unsorted PBMCs. Observed TCR beta diversity correlated strongly with the percentage of naive T cells measured by flow cytometry. Total diversity estimates from one million sequenced T cells were considered lower bounds and underestimates. Donor CMV infection status was unknown, potentially confounding age-related changes in expanded clonotypes.

Systemically healthy Caucasian individuals from Russia, 39 in total and aged about 6 to 100 years, were included as donors. Each donor gave approximately 9.3 milliliters of peripheral blood, collected into EDTA-treated Vacutainer tubes. Ficoll-Paque density-gradient centrifugation was used to isolate PBMCs, with at least 6.5 million per sample. Total RNA was extracted from PBMCs with Trizol reagent, with at least 6 micrograms obtained per sample. For every donor, an aliquot of PBMCs went through flow cytometry to measure the percentages of naive CD45RAhigh/CD27high T cells. Preparation of the library involved 5' RACE. The sample was run on an Illumina HiSeq 2500. A second PCR of about 7 to 12 cycles was performed with a sample-barcoded 5' primer and a J-beta primer mix. A unique molecular identifier was introduced onto each TCR beta cDNA molecule by a template-switch 5' adaptor carrying 12 random nucleotides. Each sample yielded at least 3 million CDR3-containing paired-end reads. First-strand cDNA synthesis was performed from all RNA using the Mint cDNA synthesis kit, with priming by a TRBC-specific oligonucleotide. Following uracil-DNA glycosylase treatment, all cDNA underwent a first 18-cycle PCR with the universal primers M1SS and BC2_uni_R. The published analysis was carried out like this. For normalization, 1 million high-quality reads were randomly selected from each sample, with every read carrying a distinct molecular identifier. Reads sharing molecular identifiers were discarded rather than binned into consensus sequences. MiTCR, run with a Q25 quality threshold and the strictest error-elimination algorithm, handled CDR3 identification, clonotype clustering and error correction. A nonparametric unseen species model using Euler transformation provided a lower-bound estimate of total TCR beta diversity. The public sequencing data were trimmed at Q25 with fastp and processed into clonotypes with MiXCR by TCRdb, which kept only in-frame beta chains. Each CDR3 protein appears once, grouped with its most common genes and DNA. Clone size and V and J calls follow TCRdb, not the original study. The sample profile shows some 900,000 distinct CDR3 sequences; around 48% of them were found once. Of the sample, over 10% falls within the top ten clones.

A word on this clonotype: It has no known antigen specificity. Base quality data are lacking; no much larger clone is found one base away.

The CDR3, from cysteine to phenylalanine, totals 15 residues. The retained sequence is limited to the CDR3, 45 bases, with the frame set at the first base. The sequenced sample consisted of blood. The sequence derives from a man aged 25 to 40 in good health. Recombination joined TRBV21-1 with TRBJ1-5; no check of the table's D call, TRBD1, against the DNA was made. TRBV21-1 is labeled a pseudogene. CDR3 protein: CASSGGKGLVQPQHF. The bases read TGTGCCAGCAGTGGGGGAAAGGGGCTGGTTCAGCCCCAGCATTTT.